A selection of T cell receptor beta chains follows, all from one sample in a study of blood T cells in healthy people across ages. Via MiXCR, TCRdb re-called the 5' RACE reads, giving one row per CDR3 protein. The table shows about 800,000 distinct CDR3 sequences, with 20% to 30% occurring only once. These data were likewise used in another study, on T cells of mothers and their children.

Sequenced: blood. Source of these receptors: a boy aged 5-17 years in good health. Each CDR3 is given with its conserved first and last residue. The D gene is left open where the match is weak. Clone size, where shown, is once, few, many, or a class for clones that have expanded.

v_call	d_call	j_call	clone_size	cdr3_aa	cdr3_nt
TRBV15	.	TRBJ2-7	.	CAASPQSGSTYEQYF	TGTGCCGCCAGCCCTCAGAGCGGGTCTACCTACGAGCAGTACTTC
TRBV6-1	TRBD2	TRBJ2-1	few	CASSPLAGGWNEQFF	TGTGCCAGCAGTCCCCTGGCGGGAGGTTGGAATGAGCAGTTCTTC
TRBV6-2/TRBV6-3	.	TRBJ2-2	.	CASMGQGNTGELFF	TGTGCCAGCATGGGGCAGGGAAACACCGGGGAGCTGTTTTTT
TRBV29-1	.	TRBJ2-1	few	CSTKGEKLTDGNEQFF	TGCAGCACCAAAGGGGAAAAACTAACCGATGGAAATGAGCAGTTCTTC
TRBV29-1	.	TRBJ2-2	.	CSVRETGSSGELFF	TGCAGCGTTCGGGAGACAGGGAGTTCCGGGGAGCTGTTTTTT
TRBV6-2/TRBV6-3	.	TRBJ2-1	few	CASRSYRASSYNEQFF	TGTGCCAGCAGGTCATATCGGGCGAGCTCCTACAATGAGCAGTTCTTC
TRBV5-1	TRBD1	TRBJ2-5	few	CASSVNDRGRSETQYF	TGCGCCAGCAGCGTGAATGACAGGGGGAGATCGGAGACCCAGTACTTC
TRBV7-2	.	TRBJ2-3	few	CASSLVGSGAPERTDTQYF	TGTGCCAGCAGCTTAGTTGGTAGCGGAGCCCCAGAACGCACAGATACGCAGTATTTT
TRBV7-9	.	TRBJ2-3	few	CASSLAGQKQYF	TGTGCCAGCAGCCTCGCGGGACAGAAGCAGTATTTT
TRBV24-1	.	TRBJ2-5	few	CATSDPHHSVLGETQYF	TGTGCCACCAGTGATCCCCACCATAGCGTATTAGGGGAGACCCAGTACTTC
TRBV6-6	.	TRBJ1-2	.	CASGPGPFYGYTF	TGTGCCAGCGGCCCGGGCCCCTTCTATGGCTACACCTTC
TRBV27	TRBD1	TRBJ1-1	few	CASSPPRTGRGTEAFF	TGTGCCAGCAGTCCCCCCCGGACAGGGCGCGGCACTGAAGCTTTCTTT
TRBV7-9	.	TRBJ2-1	few	CASSPSGFLNEQFF	TGTGCCAGCAGCCCGAGCGGGTTCCTCAATGAGCAGTTCTTC
TRBV24-1	.	TRBJ2-2	many	CATSGPNTGELFF	TGTGCCACCAGTGGTCCCAACACCGGGGAGCTGTTTTTT
TRBV29-1	.	TRBJ2-7	.	CSVVSSPVDEQYF	TGCAGCGTTGTCTCCTCCCCGGTTGACGAGCAGTACTTC
TRBV20-1	.	TRBJ2-7	many	CSARDQGSYSYEQYF	TGCAGTGCTAGAGATCAGGGCAGCTACTCCTACGAGCAGTACTTC
TRBV6-2/TRBV6-3	.	TRBJ2-5	.	CASSYSGPRQTQYF	TGTGCCAGCAGTTACTCCGGACCGCGGCAGACCCAGTACTTC
TRBV5-1	TRBD1	TRBJ2-7	.	CASSRRTGGHSYEQYF	TGCGCCAGCAGCCGTAGGACAGGGGGGCACTCCTACGAGCAGTACTTC
TRBV20-1	TRBD1	TRBJ1-4	few	CSAAKGTGADEKLFF	TGCAGTGCTGCAAAGGGAACAGGGGCCGACGAAAAACTGTTTTTT
TRBV7-2	.	TRBJ2-3	.	CASSLEGSDTDTQYF	TGTGCCAGCAGCTTAGAAGGGTCAGACACAGATACGCAGTATTTT
TRBV5-4	.	TRBJ1-2	.	CASSHRDGEGYTF	TGTGCCAGCAGCCACCGGGACGGAGAAGGCTACACCTTC
TRBV20-1	TRBD2	TRBJ2-3	.	CSARGEEFSGRPLDTQYF	TGCAGTGCTAGAGGTGAAGAGTTTAGCGGGAGGCCCTTGGATACGCAGTATTTT
TRBV12-3/TRBV12-4	.	TRBJ1-1	.	CASSWDDTEAFF	TGTGCCAGCAGTTGGGACGACACTGAAGCTTTCTTT
TRBV7-2	.	TRBJ2-5	.	CASSFHGSQETQYF	TGTGCCAGCAGCTTTCATGGCAGCCAAGAGACCCAGTACTTC
TRBV29-1	TRBD1	TRBJ1-1	.	CSVASGTGVSEAFF	TGCAGCGTCGCCTCCGGGACAGGGGTATCTGAAGCTTTCTTT
TRBV6-2/TRBV6-3	.	TRBJ1-2	few	CASSPAGGYGYTF	TGTGCCAGCAGCCCGGCCGGCGGCTATGGCTACACCTTC
TRBV15	.	TRBJ2-3	.	CATSRTSDTQYF	TGTGCCACCAGCAGGACTTCAGATACGCAGTATTTT
TRBV28	TRBD1	TRBJ2-7	.	CASSSPTGKDPTEQYF	TGTGCCAGCAGTAGTCCGACAGGGAAGGACCCTACCGAGCAGTACTTC
TRBV2	TRBD1	TRBJ2-3	.	CASSNDRGTADTQYF	TGTGCCAGCAGTAACGACAGGGGCACGGCAGATACGCAGTATTTT
TRBV24-1	.	TRBJ2-7	.	CATSDPTTGIYEQYF	TGTGCCACCAGTGATCCTACGACTGGAATCTACGAGCAGTACTTC
TRBV27	TRBD1	TRBJ1-4	.	CASRSTGGREKLFF	TGTGCCAGCAGGTCGACAGGGGGAAGAGAAAAACTGTTTTTT
TRBV14	.	TRBJ1-4	few	CASSLAGSSANEKLFF	TGTGCCAGCAGTCTTGCCGGCTCTTCGGCTAATGAAAAACTGTTTTTT
TRBV5-1	.	TRBJ1-2	.	CASSADIYGYTF	TGCGCCAGCAGCGCGGACATCTATGGCTACACCTTC
TRBV10-2	TRBD2	TRBJ2-7	many	CASVGAGGSSEQYF	TGCGCCAGCGTGGGGGCGGGAGGTTCTTCCGAGCAGTACTTC
TRBV4-3	.	TRBJ2-1	.	CASRGLGGNEQFF	TGCGCCAGCCGGGGGCTAGGGGGGAATGAGCAGTTCTTC
TRBV6-5	.	TRBJ2-1	.	CASSSTVYNNEQFF	TGTGCCAGCAGTTCTACAGTATATAACAATGAGCAGTTCTTC
TRBV12-3/TRBV12-4	.	TRBJ1-6	.	CASSLVPGWLHF	TGTGCCAGCAGTTTGGTTCCAGGGTGGCTCCACTTT
TRBV20-1	.	TRBJ2-7	.	CSASRGAISYEQYF	TGCAGTGCTAGTCGGGGGGCGATCTCCTACGAGCAGTACTTC
TRBV7-8	.	TRBJ2-1	few	CASSSEGYGPKYNEQFF	TGTGCCAGCAGCTCGGAGGGGTACGGCCCCAAGTACAATGAGCAGTTCTTC
TRBV4-1	.	TRBJ2-6	few	CASSQLTGPSGANVLTF	TGCGCCAGCAGCCAGCTGACAGGCCCCTCTGGGGCCAACGTCCTGACTTTC
TRBV6-5	.	TRBJ1-1	.	CASSYSGEGAEAFF	TGTGCCAGCAGTTACTCGGGGGAAGGGGCTGAAGCTTTCTTT
TRBV12-3/TRBV12-4	.	TRBJ2-1	few	CASSLDDNYNEQFF	TGTGCCAGCAGTTTAGACGATAACTACAATGAGCAGTTCTTC
TRBV5-1	.	TRBJ2-7	.	CASRFRTDSYEQYF	TGCGCCAGCAGATTTCGGACCGACTCCTACGAGCAGTACTTC
TRBV27	.	TRBJ1-2	once	CASSLFSAGGRGYGYTF	TGTGCCAGCAGTTTATTCTCGGCCGGGGGCCGGGGATATGGCTACACCTTC
TRBV2	.	TRBJ1-1	.	CASSPTRDRAFF	TGTGCCAGCAGCCCGACCCGGGATCGGGCTTTCTTT
TRBV7-2	.	TRBJ1-1	.	CASRPSGNTEAFF	TGTGCCAGCAGACCTTCGGGTAACACTGAAGCTTTCTTT
TRBV7-9	TRBD2	TRBJ2-5	few	CASSPHIAGGSKETQYF	TGTGCCAGCAGCCCCCATATAGCGGGAGGTTCGAAAGAGACCCAGTACTTC
TRBV29-1	.	TRBJ2-5	.	CSVATSGLQETQYF	TGCAGCGTTGCGACCTCGGGACTTCAAGAGACCCAGTACTTC
TRBV12-3/TRBV12-4	.	TRBJ1-6	.	CASSLGRGYNSPLHF	TGTGCCAGCAGTTTAGGCAGGGGTTATAATTCACCCCTCCACTTT
TRBV10-3	TRBD1	TRBJ1-1	.	CAISESQGAGTEAFF	TGTGCCATCAGTGAGTCCCAGGGGGCTGGCACTGAAGCTTTCTTT
TRBV20-1	.	TRBJ1-5	.	CSARAATQPSNQPQHF	TGCAGTGCCCGGGCAGCTACCCAGCCGAGCAATCAGCCCCAGCATTTT
TRBV20-1	.	TRBJ1-1	few	CSARAGESTEAFF	TGCAGTGCTAGAGCCGGGGAGAGCACTGAAGCTTTCTTT
TRBV4-1	TRBD1	TRBJ2-1	.	CASSQILRGRQFF	TGCGCCAGCAGCCAAATCCTCAGGGGGCGGCAGTTCTTC
TRBV24-1	.	TRBJ2-5	.	CATSDPGGDTQETQYF	TGTGCCACCAGTGATCCGGGGGGCGATACCCAAGAGACCCAGTACTTC
TRBV7-8	.	TRBJ1-1	.	CASSLDSGTEAFF	TGTGCCAGCAGCTTAGATTCCGGGACAGAAGCTTTCTTT
TRBV4-1	.	TRBJ2-7	.	CASSQEPSAGRSYEQYF	TGCGCCAGCAGCCAAGAACCCTCAGCCGGGAGAAGTTACGAGCAGTACTTC